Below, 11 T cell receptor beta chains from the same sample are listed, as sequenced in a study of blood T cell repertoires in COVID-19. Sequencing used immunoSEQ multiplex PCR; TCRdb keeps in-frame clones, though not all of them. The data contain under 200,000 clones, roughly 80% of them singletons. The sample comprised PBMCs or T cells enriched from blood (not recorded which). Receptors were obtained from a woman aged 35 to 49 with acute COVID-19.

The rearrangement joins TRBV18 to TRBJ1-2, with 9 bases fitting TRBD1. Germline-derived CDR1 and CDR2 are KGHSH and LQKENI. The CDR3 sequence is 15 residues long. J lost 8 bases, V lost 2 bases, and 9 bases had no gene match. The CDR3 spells CASSPGTGKFDGYTF. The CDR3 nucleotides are TGTGCCAGCTCACCAGGGACAGGGAAGTTCGACGGCTACACCTTC.

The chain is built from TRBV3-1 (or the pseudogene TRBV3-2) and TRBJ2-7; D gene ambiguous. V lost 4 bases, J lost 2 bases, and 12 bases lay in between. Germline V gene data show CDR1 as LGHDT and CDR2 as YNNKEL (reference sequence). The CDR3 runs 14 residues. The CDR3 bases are TGTGCCAGCAGCCCTTTTGGCGGAGCCTACGAGCAGTACTTC. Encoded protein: CASSPFGGAYEQYF.

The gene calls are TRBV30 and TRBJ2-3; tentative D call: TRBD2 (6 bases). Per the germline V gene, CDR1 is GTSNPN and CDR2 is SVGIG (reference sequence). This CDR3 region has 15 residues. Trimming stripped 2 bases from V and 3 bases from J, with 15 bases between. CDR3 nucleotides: TGTGCCTGGAGTTCCGGGACTTACCTGACAGATACGCAGTATTTT. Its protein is CAWSSGTYLTDTQYF.

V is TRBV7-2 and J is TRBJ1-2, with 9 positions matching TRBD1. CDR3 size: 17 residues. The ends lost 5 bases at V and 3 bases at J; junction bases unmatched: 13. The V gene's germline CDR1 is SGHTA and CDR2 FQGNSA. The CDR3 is CASSPRQGGGGDYGYTF. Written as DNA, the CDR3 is TGTGCCAGCAGCCCTAGACAGGGGGGGGGCGGCGACTATGGCTACACCTTC.

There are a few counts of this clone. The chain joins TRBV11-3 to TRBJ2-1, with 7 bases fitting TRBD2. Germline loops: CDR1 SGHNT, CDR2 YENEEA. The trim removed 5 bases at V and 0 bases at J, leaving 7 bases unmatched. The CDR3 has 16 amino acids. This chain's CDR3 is CASSGGELSSYNEQFF. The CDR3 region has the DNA TGTGCCAGCAGCGGGGGGGAATTGAGCTCCTACAATGAGCAGTTCTTC.

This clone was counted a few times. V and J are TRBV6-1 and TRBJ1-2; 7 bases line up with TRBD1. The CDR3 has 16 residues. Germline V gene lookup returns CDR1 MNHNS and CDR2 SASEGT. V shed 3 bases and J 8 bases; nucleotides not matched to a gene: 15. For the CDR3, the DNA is TGTGCCAGCAGTGACGGTGGAGGGGGCTCGATAAGAGGCTACACCTTC. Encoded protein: CASSDGGGGSIRGYTF.

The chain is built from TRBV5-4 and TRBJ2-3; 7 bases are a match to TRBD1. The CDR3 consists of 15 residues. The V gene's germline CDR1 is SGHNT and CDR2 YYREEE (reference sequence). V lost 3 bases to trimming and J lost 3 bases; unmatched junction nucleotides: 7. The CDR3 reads CASSWDSYTTDTQYF. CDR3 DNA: TGTGCCAGCAGCTGGGACAGTTATACAACAGATACGCAGTATTTT. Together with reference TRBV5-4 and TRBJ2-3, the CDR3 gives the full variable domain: ETGVTQSPTHLIKTRGQQVTLRCSSQSGHNTVSWYQQALGQGPQFIFQYYREEENGRGNFPPRFSGLQFPNYSSELNVNALELDDSALYLCASSWDSYTTDTQYFGPGTRLTVL.

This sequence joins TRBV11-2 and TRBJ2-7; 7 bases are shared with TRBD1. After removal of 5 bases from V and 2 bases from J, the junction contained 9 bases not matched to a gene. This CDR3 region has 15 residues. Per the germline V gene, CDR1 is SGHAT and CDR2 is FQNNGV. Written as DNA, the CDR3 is TGTGCCAGCAGCCCGGCGGCAGGGGGTACCTACGAGCAGTACGTC. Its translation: CASSPAAGGTYEQYV.

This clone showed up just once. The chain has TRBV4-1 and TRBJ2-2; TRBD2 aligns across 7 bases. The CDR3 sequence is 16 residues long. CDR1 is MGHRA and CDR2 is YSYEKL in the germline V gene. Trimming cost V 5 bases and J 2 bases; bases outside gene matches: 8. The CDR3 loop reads CASSLRASGNTGELFF. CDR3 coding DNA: TGCGCCAGCAGCTTAAGGGCTAGCGGAAACACCGGGGAGCTGTTTTTT.

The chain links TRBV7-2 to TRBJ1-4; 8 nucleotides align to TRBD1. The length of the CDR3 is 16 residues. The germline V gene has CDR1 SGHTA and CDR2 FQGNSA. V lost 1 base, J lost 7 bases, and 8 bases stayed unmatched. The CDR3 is CASSLGLRGLREKLFF. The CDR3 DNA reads TGTGCCAGCAGCTTAGGCCTCAGGGGGCTTCGTGAAAAACTGTTTTTT. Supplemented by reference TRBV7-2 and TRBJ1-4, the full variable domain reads GAGVSQSPSNKVTEKGKDVELRCDPISGHTALYWYRQSLGQGLEFLIYFQGNSAPDKSGLPSDRFSAERTGGSVSTLTIQRTQQEDSAVYLCASSLGLRGLREKLFFGSGTQLSVL.

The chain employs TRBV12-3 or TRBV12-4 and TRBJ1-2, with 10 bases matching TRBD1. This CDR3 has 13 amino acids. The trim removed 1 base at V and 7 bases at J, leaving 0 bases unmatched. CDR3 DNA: TGTGCCAGCAGTTTAGGGACAGGGGGTGGCTACACCTTC. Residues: CASSLGTGGGYTF.